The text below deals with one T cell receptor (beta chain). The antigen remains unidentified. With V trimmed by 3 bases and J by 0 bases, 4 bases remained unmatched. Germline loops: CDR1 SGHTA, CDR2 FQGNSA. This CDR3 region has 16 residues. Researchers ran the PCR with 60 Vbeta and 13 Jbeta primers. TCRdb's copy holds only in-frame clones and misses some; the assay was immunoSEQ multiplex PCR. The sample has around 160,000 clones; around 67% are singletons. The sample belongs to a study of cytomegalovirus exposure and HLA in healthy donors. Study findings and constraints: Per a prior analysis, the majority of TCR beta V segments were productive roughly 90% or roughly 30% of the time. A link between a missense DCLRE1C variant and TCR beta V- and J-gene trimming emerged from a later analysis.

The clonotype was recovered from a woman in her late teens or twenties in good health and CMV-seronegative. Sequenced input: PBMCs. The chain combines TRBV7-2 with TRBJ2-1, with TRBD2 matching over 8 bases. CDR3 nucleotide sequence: TGTGCCAGCAGCTTGGGGACTAGGAGCTCCTACAATGAGCAGTTCTTC. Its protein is CASSLGTRSSYNEQFF.